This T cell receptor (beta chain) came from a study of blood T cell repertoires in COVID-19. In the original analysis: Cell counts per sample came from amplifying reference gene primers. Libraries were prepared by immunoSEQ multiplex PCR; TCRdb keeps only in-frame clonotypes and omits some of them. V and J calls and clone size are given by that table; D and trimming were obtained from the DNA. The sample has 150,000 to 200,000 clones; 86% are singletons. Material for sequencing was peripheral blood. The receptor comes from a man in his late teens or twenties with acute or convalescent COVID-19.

The CDR3 spells CASSGWTGETATNEKLFF. CDR3 DNA: TGTGCCAGCAGCGGATGGACAGGGGAAACTGCAACTAATGAAAAACTGTTTTTT. V and J are TRBV6-2 or TRBV6-3 and TRBJ1-4; 9 nucleotides align to TRBD1. After removal of 6 bases from V and 0 bases from J, the junction contained 11 bases not matched to a gene. The V gene's germline CDR1 is MNHEY and CDR2 SVGEGT. The CDR3 sequence is 18 residues long.